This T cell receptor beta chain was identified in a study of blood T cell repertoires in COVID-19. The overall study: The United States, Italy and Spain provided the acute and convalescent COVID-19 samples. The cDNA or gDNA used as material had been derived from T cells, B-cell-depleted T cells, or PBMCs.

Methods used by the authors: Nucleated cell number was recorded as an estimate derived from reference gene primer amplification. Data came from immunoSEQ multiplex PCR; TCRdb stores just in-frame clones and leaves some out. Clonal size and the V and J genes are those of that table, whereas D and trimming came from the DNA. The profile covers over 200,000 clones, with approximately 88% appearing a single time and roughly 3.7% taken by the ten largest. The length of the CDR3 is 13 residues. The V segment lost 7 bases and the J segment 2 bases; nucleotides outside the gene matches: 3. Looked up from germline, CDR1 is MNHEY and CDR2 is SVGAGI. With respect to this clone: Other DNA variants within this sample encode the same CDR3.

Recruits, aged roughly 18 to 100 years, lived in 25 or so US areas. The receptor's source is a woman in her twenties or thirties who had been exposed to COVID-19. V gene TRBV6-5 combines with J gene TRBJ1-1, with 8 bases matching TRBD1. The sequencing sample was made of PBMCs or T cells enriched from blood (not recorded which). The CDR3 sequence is CASNRGLNTEAFF. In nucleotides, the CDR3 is TGTGCCAGCAACAGGGGGTTAAACACTGAAGCTTTCTTT.